A selection of T cell receptor beta chains follows, all from one sample in a study of cytomegalovirus exposure and HLA in healthy donors. This table comes from immunoSEQ multiplex PCR, and its TCRdb copy is limited to in-frame clones, with some not included. The data hold under 250,000 clones, with over 80% observed a single time. Material for sequencing was PBMCs. These receptors originate from a woman aged 18-29 years in good health and CMV-seronegative. Both conserved end residues are part of each CDR3. Each record gives: V gene, clone size, D gene, J gene, CDR3 protein, CDR3 DNA. The D gene is left open where the match is weak. Some rows have no size entry. The others give once, few or many, or a class for an expanded clone.

V gene: TRBV5-6
clone size: -
D gene: -
J gene: TRBJ1-5
CDR3 protein: CASSWGLGNQPQHF
CDR3 DNA: TGTGCCAGCAGTTGGGGGTTGGGTAATCAGCCCCAGCATTTT

V gene: TRBV10-2
clone size: once
D gene: -
J gene: TRBJ1-6
CDR3 protein: CASSYGGGHQDSPLHF
CDR3 DNA: TGCGCCAGCAGTTATGGGGGGGGACATCAGGATTCACCCCTCCACTTT

V gene: TRBV7-2
clone size: -
D gene: TRBD1
J gene: TRBJ1-5
CDR3 protein: CASSPRQGGDQPQHF
CDR3 DNA: TGTGCCAGCAGCCCTCGACAGGGAGGTGATCAGCCCCAGCATTTT

V gene: TRBV13
clone size: -
D gene: -
J gene: TRBJ1-3
CDR3 protein: CASSLHRGTGNTIYF
CDR3 DNA: TGTGCCAGCAGCTTACATCGGGGGACCGGAAACACCATATATTTT

V gene: TRBV29-1
clone size: -
D gene: TRBD1
J gene: TRBJ1-1
CDR3 protein: CSAWTGANTEAFF
CDR3 DNA: TGCAGCGCCTGGACAGGGGCGAACACTGAAGCTTTCTTT

V gene: TRBV11-2
clone size: -
D gene: -
J gene: TRBJ2-3
CDR3 protein: CASSRGLSVSTDTQYF
CDR3 DNA: TGTGCCAGCAGCCGTGGACTCTCTGTTAGCACAGATACGCAGTATTTT

V gene: TRBV5-6
clone size: -
D gene: -
J gene: TRBJ1-2
CDR3 protein: CASSLGETNYGYTF
CDR3 DNA: TGTGCCAGCAGCCTCGGCGAAACGAATTATGGCTACACCTTC

V gene: TRBV6-1
clone size: few
D gene: -
J gene: TRBJ1-5
CDR3 protein: CASSGYSNQPQHF
CDR3 DNA: TGTGCCAGCAGTGGGTATAGCAATCAGCCCCAGCATTTT

V gene: TRBV5-1
clone size: -
D gene: TRBD2
J gene: TRBJ2-1
CDR3 protein: CASSLAPGLAGGNEQFF
CDR3 DNA: TGCGCCAGCAGCTTGGCCCCCGGCCTAGCGGGAGGGAATGAGCAGTTCTTC

V gene: TRBV30
clone size: -
D gene: TRBD1
J gene: TRBJ2-5
CDR3 protein: CAWSVGTGEQETQYF
CDR3 DNA: TGTGCCTGGAGTGTAGGGACAGGGGAGCAAGAGACCCAGTACTTC

V gene: TRBV5-6
clone size: -
D gene: -
J gene: TRBJ2-3
CDR3 protein: CASSFRDGTDTQYF
CDR3 DNA: TGTGCCAGCAGCTTCCGGGACGGAACAGATACGCAGTATTTT

V gene: TRBV28
clone size: -
D gene: -
J gene: TRBJ1-4
CDR3 protein: CASSYTAEATNEKLFF
CDR3 DNA: TGTGCCAGCAGTTATACGGCCGAAGCAACTAATGAAAAACTGTTTTTT

V gene: TRBV7-6
clone size: -
D gene: -
J gene: TRBJ1-1
CDR3 protein: CASSPTHRRAEAFF
CDR3 DNA: TGTGCCAGCAGCCCGACACATCGGAGGGCTGAAGCTTTCTTT

V gene: TRBV6-1
clone size: -
D gene: -
J gene: TRBJ1-5
CDR3 protein: CASSERWQGSNQPQHF
CDR3 DNA: TGTGCCAGCAGTGAAAGATGGCAGGGGTCGAATCAGCCCCAGCATTTT

V gene: TRBV27
clone size: -
D gene: TRBD2
J gene: TRBJ2-6
CDR3 protein: CASSPSGGAGSSGANVLTF
CDR3 DNA: TGTGCCAGCAGTCCCTCTGGCGGAGCGGGGAGCTCTGGGGCCAACGTCCTGACTTTC

V gene: TRBV19
clone size: -
D gene: TRBD2
J gene: TRBJ2-3
CDR3 protein: CASSREGLNTDTQYF
CDR3 DNA: TGTGCCAGTAGCCGGGAGGGCCTAAACACAGATACGCAGTATTTT

V gene: TRBV11-2
clone size: -
D gene: -
J gene: TRBJ1-1
CDR3 protein: CASSRGMNTEAFF
CDR3 DNA: TGTGCCAGCAGCAGAGGCATGAACACTGAAGCTTTCTTT

V gene: TRBV2
clone size: -
D gene: -
J gene: TRBJ2-1
CDR3 protein: CASSEAPARAAGYNEQFF
CDR3 DNA: TGTGCCAGCAGTGAAGCCCCGGCGAGGGCAGCAGGTTACAATGAGCAGTTCTTC